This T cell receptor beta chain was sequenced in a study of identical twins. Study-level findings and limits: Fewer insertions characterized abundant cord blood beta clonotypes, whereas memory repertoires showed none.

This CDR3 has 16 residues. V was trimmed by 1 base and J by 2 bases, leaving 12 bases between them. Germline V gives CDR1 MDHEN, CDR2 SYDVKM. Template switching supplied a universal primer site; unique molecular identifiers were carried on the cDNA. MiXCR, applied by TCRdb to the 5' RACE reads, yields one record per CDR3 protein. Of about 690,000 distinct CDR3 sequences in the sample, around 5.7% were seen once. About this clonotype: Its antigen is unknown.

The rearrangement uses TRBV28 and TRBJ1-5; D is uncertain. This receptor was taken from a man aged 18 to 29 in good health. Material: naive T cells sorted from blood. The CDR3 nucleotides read TGTGCCAGCAGTTTATCCGCTGGGATGGGCAATCAGCCCCAGCATTTT. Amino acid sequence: CASSLSAGMGNQPQHF.